This record looks at one T cell receptor (beta chain) sequence and its context. This specimen belongs to a study of OX40 agonist ivuxolimab in advanced cancers. Study overall: Of mixed ages from about 20 to 85 and averaging about 56 years, the group was roughly 85% male. A history of anti-PD-1, anti-PD-L1 or anti-CTLA-4 therapy was acceptable, and about 37% had some.

The protocol was immunoSEQ multiplex PCR, while the TCRdb copy is restricted to in-frame clones and leaves out a portion. The sample shows roughly 56,000 clones, 85% of them seen only once. The CDR3 totals 12 residues. The germline V gene encodes CDR1 MNHEY and CDR2 SMNVEV (reference sequence). The V end was cut by 5 bases, the J end by 6 bases, with 11 bases between. The sample in question was CD4+ or CD8+ T cells sorted from blood, obtained in a trial of the OX40 agonist ivuxolimab. This chain uses TRBV27 with TRBJ2-7, with D perhaps TRBD1 (6 bases). The receptor was derived from an adult with an advanced solid tumor such as melanoma, head and neck, liver or kidney cancer. CDR3 nucleotides: TGTGCCAGCAGTGAAACAGGGTTCGAGCAGTACTTC. This encodes CASSETGFEQYF.